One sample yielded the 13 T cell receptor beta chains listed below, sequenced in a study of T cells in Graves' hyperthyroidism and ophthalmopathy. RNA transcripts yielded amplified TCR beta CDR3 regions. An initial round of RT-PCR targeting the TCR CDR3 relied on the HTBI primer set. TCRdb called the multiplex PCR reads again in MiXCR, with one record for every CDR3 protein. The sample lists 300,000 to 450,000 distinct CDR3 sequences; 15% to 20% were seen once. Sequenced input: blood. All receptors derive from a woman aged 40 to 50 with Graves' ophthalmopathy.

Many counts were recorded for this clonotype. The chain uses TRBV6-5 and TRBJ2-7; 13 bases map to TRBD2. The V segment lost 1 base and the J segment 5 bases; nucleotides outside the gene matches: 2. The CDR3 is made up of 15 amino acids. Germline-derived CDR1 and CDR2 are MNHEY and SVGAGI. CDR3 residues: CASSYFTSGRDEQYF. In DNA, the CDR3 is TGTGCCAGCAGTTACTTTACTAGCGGGAGGGACGAGCAGTACTTC.

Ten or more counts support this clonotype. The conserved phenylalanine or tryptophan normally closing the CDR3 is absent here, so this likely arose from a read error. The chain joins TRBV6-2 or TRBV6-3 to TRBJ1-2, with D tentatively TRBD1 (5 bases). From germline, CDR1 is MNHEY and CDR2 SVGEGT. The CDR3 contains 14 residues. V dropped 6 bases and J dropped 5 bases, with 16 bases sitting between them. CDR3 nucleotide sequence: TGTGCCAGCAGCCAGGGAATTCTGCGATATGGCTACACCTCC. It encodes CASSQGILRYGYTS.

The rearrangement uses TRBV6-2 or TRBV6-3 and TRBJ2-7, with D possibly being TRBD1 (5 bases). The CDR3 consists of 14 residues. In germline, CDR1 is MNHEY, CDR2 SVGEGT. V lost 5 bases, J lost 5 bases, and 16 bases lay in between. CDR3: CASSPSDRSHEQYF. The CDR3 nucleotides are TGTGCCAGCAGTCCCTCCGACAGATCCCACGAGCAGTACTTC.

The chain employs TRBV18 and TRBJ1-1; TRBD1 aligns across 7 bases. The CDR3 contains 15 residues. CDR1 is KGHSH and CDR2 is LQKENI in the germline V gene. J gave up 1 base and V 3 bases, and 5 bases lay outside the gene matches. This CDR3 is CASSPARGSNTEAFF. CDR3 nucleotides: TGTGCCAGCTCACCCGCCAGGGGGTCGAACACTGAAGCTTTCTTT.

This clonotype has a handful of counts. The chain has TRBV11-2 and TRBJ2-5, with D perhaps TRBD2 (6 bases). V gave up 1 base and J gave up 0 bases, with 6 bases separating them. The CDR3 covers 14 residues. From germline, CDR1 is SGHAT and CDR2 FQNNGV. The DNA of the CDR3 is TGTGCCAGCAGCTTAGCTAGCGACCAAGAGACCCAGTACTTC. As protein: CASSLASDQETQYF. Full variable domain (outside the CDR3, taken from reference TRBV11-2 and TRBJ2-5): EAGVAQSPRYKIIEKRQSVAFWCNPISGHATLYWYQQILGQGPKLLIQFQNNGVVDDSQLPKDRFSAERLKGVDSTLKIQPAKLEDSAVYLCASSLASDQETQYFGPGTRLLVL.

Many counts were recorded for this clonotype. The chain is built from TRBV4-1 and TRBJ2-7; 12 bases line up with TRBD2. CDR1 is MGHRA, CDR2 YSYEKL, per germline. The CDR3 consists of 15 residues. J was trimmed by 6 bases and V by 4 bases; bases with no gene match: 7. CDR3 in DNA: TGCGCCAGCAGCCCACGACTAGCGGGAGTTCTCGAGCAGTACTTC. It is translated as CASSPRLAGVLEQYF.

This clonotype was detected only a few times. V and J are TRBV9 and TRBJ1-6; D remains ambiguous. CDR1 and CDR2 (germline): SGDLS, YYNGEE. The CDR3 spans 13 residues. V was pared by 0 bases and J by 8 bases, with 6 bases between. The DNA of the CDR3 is TGTGCCAGCAGCGTAGTGGTCGATTCACCCCTCCACTTT. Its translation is CASSVVVDSPLHF.

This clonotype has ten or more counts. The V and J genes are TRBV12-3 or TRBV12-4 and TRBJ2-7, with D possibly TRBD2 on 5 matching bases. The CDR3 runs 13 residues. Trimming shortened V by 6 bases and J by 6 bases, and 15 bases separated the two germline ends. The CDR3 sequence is CASRAGIRAEQYF. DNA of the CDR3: TGTGCCAGCAGGGCCGGGATCCGTGCCGAGCAGTACTTC.

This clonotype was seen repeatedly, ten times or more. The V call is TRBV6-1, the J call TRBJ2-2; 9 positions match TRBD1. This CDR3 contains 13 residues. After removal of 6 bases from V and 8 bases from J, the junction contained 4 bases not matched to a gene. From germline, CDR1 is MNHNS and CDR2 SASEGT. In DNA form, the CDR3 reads TGTGCCAGCAGGCGGACAGGGGAAGGGGAGCTGTTTTTT. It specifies CASRRTGEGELFF.

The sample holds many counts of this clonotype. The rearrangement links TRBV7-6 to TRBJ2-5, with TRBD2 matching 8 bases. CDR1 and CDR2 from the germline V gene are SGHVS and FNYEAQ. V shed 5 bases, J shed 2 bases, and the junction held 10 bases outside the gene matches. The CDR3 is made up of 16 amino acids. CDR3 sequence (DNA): TGTGCCAGCAGCCTCGTCCTCACGGGAGGGCAAGAGACCCAGTACTTC. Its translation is CASSLVLTGGQETQYF.

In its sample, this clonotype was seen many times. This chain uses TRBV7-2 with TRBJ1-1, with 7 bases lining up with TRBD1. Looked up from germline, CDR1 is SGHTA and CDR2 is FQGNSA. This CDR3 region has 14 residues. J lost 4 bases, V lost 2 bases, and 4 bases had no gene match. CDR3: CASSLIAGGTEAFF. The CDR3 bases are TGTGCCAGCAGCTTAATCGCAGGGGGCACTGAAGCTTTCTTT.

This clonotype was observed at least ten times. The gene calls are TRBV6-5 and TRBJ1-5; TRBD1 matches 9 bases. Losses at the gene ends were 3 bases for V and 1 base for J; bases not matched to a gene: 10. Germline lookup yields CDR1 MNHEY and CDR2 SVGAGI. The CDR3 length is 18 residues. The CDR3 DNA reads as TGTGCCAGCAGTTATTACCGGGACAGGGCAAAAAGCAATCAGCCCCAGCATTTT. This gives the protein CASSYYRDRAKSNQPQHF.

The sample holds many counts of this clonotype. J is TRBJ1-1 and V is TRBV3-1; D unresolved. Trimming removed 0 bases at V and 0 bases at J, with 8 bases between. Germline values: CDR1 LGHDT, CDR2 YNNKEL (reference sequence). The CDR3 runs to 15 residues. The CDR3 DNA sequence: TGTGCCAGCAGCCAAGACGAGGAGTTGAACACTGAAGCTTTCTTT. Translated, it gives CASSQDEELNTEAFF.